This T cell receptor beta chain emerged from a study of cytomegalovirus exposure and HLA in healthy donors. Findings of the study overall: For most TCR beta V segments, an earlier analysis put the productive rate at about 90% or about 30% of the time. As a later analysis showed, a missense DCLRE1C variant was linked to trimming of TCR beta V- and J-genes. Using the classifier, cytomegalovirus status was reportedly diagnosed with high specificity and sensitivity.

J gave up 6 bases and V 2 bases, and 10 bases lay outside the gene matches. Germline V lookup: CDR1 MNHEY, CDR2 SVGAGI. The CDR3 has 16 amino acids. About this clone: What it binds is not known.

Primers for the PCR totalled 60 Vbeta and 13 Jbeta. The assay was immunoSEQ multiplex PCR, and TCRdb's table has in-frame clones only and misses some. The table records about 140,000 clones, roughly 79% of them present only once. Sequencing was done on a sample of PBMCs. The TCR sequence derives from a male donor in good health and CMV-seronegative. The V call is TRBV6-5, the J call TRBJ2-5; 9 bases fit TRBD1. In nucleotides, the CDR3 is TGTGCCAGCAGTTACCTCGGGACAGGGTCTCGTCAGACCCAGTACTTC. Protein sequence: CASSYLGTGSRQTQYF.